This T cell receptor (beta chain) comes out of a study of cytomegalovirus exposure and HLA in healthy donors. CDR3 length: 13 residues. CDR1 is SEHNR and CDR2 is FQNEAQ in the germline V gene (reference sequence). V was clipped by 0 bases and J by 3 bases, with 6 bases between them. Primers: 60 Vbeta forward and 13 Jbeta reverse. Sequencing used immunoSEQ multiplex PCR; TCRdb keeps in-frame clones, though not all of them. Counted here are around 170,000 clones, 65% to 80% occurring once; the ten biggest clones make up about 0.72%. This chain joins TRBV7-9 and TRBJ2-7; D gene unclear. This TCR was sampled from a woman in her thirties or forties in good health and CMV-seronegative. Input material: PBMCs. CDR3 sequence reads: CASSLASDYEQYF. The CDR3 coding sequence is TGTGCCAGCAGCTTAGCGTCAGACTACGAGCAGTACTTC.